The 30 T cell receptor beta chains reported below all come from one sample, sequenced in a study of CXCR3-negative and CXCR3-positive naive CD8 T cells. Carrying UMI labels, the TRB cDNA libraries were prepared through 5' RACE. TCRdb re-called the 5' RACE reads and shows each CDR3 protein once, DNA omitted. Found here are 65,000 to 85,000 distinct CDR3 sequences; the top ten clones hold around 1.4%. The sequencing input was naive CXCR3- CD8+ T cells from blood. Subset: CD45RO-CCR7+CD27+CD95- naive CD8+ T cells lacking CXCR3 (TNR3-). The source of these receptors is a human donor in good health. Some clones in this sample may be carry-over from other donors' samples.

The chain joins TRBV5-1 to TRBJ2-7; TCRdb lists TRBD1, though no DNA is available to test this call. Looked up from germline, CDR1 is SGHRS and CDR2 is YFSETQ. The CDR3 runs 17 residues. This CDR3 is CASSLAGQGPSSYEQYF.

The V and J genes are TRBV29-1 and TRBJ2-7; TCRdb lists TRBD2, though no DNA is available to test this call. This CDR3 comprises 16 residues. CDR1 and CDR2 (germline): SQVTM, ANQGSEA. Here the CDR3 reads CSVEARGTFGTYEQYF.

The chain has TRBV29-1 and TRBJ1-1; there is no DNA to check the TCRdb D call of TRBD1. The CDR3 length is 12 residues. Germline V lookup: CDR1 SQVTM, CDR2 ANQGSEA. The CDR3 protein is CSALRGGTEAFF.

J is TRBJ2-2 and V is TRBV7-9. Germline V gives CDR1 SEHNR, CDR2 FQNEAQ (reference sequence). CDR3 length: 17 residues. CDR3 amino acids: CASSLSLEHINTGELFF.

The rearrangement links TRBV9 to TRBJ1-6; TCRdb indicates TRBD1, and absent DNA this call remains unverified. This CDR3 spans 12 amino acids. Germline V gives CDR1 SGDLS, CDR2 YYNGEE. The CDR3 protein is CASSIRGSPLHF.

The rearrangement uses TRBV29-1 and TRBJ2-3; the D call from TCRdb, TRBD2, cannot be confirmed without DNA. The CDR3 runs 14 residues. Germline CDR1 is SQVTM and CDR2 is ANQGSEA. The CDR3 sequence: CSVLQRDSMDTQYF.

The chain carries TRBV11-3 and TRBJ2-5; TCRdb lists TRBD2, though no DNA is available to test this call. CDR1 SGHNT and CDR2 YENEEA come from the germline V gene. The CDR3 covers 14 residues. CDR3 residues: CASSLIAGEETQYF.

J is TRBJ2-1 and V is TRBV7-9. The CDR3 loop spans 15 amino acids. Germline loops: CDR1 SEHNR, CDR2 FQNEAQ (reference sequence). This chain's CDR3 is CASSPITGEVNEQFF.

V gene TRBV5-1 combines with J gene TRBJ2-7; TCRdb's D gene call, TRBD2, goes unchecked for lack of DNA. The CDR3 length is 14 residues. The germline V gene encodes CDR1 SGHRS and CDR2 YFSETQ. CDR3 amino acids: CASSPDYISYEQYF.

The chain carries TRBV5-5 and TRBJ2-3. CDR3 length: 16 amino acids. Germline V gives CDR1 SGHKS, CDR2 YYEKEE (reference sequence). CDR3 sequence: CASSLVSGLGTDTQYF.

The chain recombines TRBV18 with TRBJ2-5. Looked up from germline, CDR1 is KGHSH and CDR2 is LQKENI. The CDR3 extends over 14 amino acids. The CDR3 loop reads CASSPPSIEGTQYF. The variable domain in full, with the rest retrieved from reference TRBV18 and TRBJ2-5, is NAGVMQNPRHLVRRRGQEARLRCSPMKGHSHVYWYRQLPEEGLKFMVYLQKENIIDESGMPKERFSAEFPKEGPSILRIQQVVRGDSAAYFCASSPPSIEGTQYFGPGTRLLVL.

V and J are TRBV4-1 and TRBJ2-2; the D gene TCRdb calls, TRBD2, cannot be checked with no DNA. The CDR3 totals 17 residues. Germline values: CDR1 MGHRA, CDR2 YSYEKL. CDR3 amino acids: CASSQDKAPPNTGELFF.

This rearrangement joins TRBV11-2 to TRBJ2-1. Germline loops: CDR1 SGHAT, CDR2 FQNNGV. The CDR3 extends over 12 amino acids. The CDR3 is CASSFTYNEQFF.

V usage is TRBV29-1 and J usage is TRBJ2-7. This CDR3 contains 11 residues. CDR1 and CDR2 from the germline V gene are SQVTM and ANQGSEA. CDR3 region: CSVGWDYEQYF.

The gene calls are TRBV4-3 and TRBJ1-2. CDR1 and CDR2 (germline): LGHNA, YSLEER. The CDR3 has 15 amino acids. The chain's CDR3 is CASSQDFRQIYGYTF.

The genes are TRBV9 and TRBJ2-3. The CDR3 is 14 amino acids. The germline V gene encodes CDR1 SGDLS and CDR2 YYNGEE. The CDR3 reads CASSVGSGTDTQYF.

The chain couples TRBV14 to TRBJ2-5; there is no DNA to check the TCRdb D call of TRBD1. Germline V gene sequence: CDR1 SGHDN, CDR2 FVKESK. There are 19 residues in the CDR3. The CDR3 sequence is CASSQVEAVLREGKETQYF.

The gene calls are TRBV7-6 and TRBJ2-5; TCRdb returns TRBD2, unconfirmable since there is no DNA. Germline values: CDR1 SGHVS, CDR2 FNYEAQ. This CDR3 is built from 12 residues. The CDR3 spells CASSPEGNLQYF.

The chain is built from TRBV9 and TRBJ2-5; TCRdb selects TRBD1, and the lack of DNA leaves this call unchecked. CDR1 and CDR2 (germline): SGDLS, YYNGEE. The CDR3 runs to 14 residues. The CDR3: CASSVGGPGETQYF.

The rearrangement joins TRBV10-1 to TRBJ2-7; the D call of TRBD2 rests on TCRdb alone, since no DNA is present to check it. The germline CDR1 and CDR2 sequences are WNHNN and SYGVQD (reference sequence). This CDR3 spans 13 amino acids. The CDR3 loop reads CASRTSGSYEQYF.

V is TRBV9 and J is TRBJ2-3; TCRdb lists TRBD1, though no DNA is available to test this call. This CDR3 comprises 18 residues. Germline loops: CDR1 SGDLS, CDR2 YYNGEE. This CDR3 is CASSPRSAQSSNGDTQYF. Filled out from reference TRBV9 and TRBJ2-3, the complete variable domain reads DSGVTQTPKHLITATGQRVTLRCSPRSGDLSVYWYQQSLDQGLQFLIQYYNGEERAKGNILERFSAQQFPDLHSELNLSSLELGDSALYFCASSPRSAQSSNGDTQYFGPGTRLTVL.

This sequence joins TRBV28 and TRBJ2-2; TCRdb designates TRBD1, a call that cannot be tested without DNA. Germline CDR1 and CDR2: MDHEN and SYDVKM. CDR3 length: 17 amino acids. This CDR3 is CASSLGTVVYGTGELFF.

V is TRBV27 and J is TRBJ2-5; the TCRdb D gene call, TRBD2, has no DNA to confirm it. The germline gives CDR1 MNHEY, CDR2 SMNVEV (reference sequence). The CDR3 contains 14 residues. The CDR3 spells CASSYSGSVETQYF.

The chain recombines TRBV11-2 with TRBJ2-7; TCRdb calls TRBD1, which cannot be checked without DNA. The germline gives CDR1 SGHAT, CDR2 FQNNGV. The CDR3 spans 15 residues. The chain's CDR3 is CASSTNPGQGYEQYF.

The rearrangement uses TRBV14 and TRBJ2-3. CDR1 is SGHDN, CDR2 FVKESK, per germline. This CDR3 has 12 residues. The chain's CDR3 is CASSPIMDTQYF.

The chain couples TRBV29-1 to TRBJ2-2. This CDR3 region has 14 residues. Germline CDR1 is SQVTM and CDR2 is ANQGSEA. CDR3: CSVEGGGNTGELFF.

The chain links TRBV2 to TRBJ2-7. The CDR3 is 12 residues long. From germline, CDR1 is SNHLY and CDR2 FYNNEI. CDR3 loop: CACSESDYEQYF.

The gene calls are TRBV4-3 and TRBJ2-1; the D gene TCRdb calls, TRBD2, cannot be checked with no DNA. The CDR3 length is 18 residues. CDR1 and CDR2 from the germline V gene are LGHNA and YSLEER. This CDR3 reads CASSHRTSGGNSYNEQFF.

The chain recombines TRBV29-1 with TRBJ2-1; the D call from TCRdb, TRBD2, cannot be confirmed without DNA. The CDR3 consists of 13 residues. Germline V gene lookup returns CDR1 SQVTM and CDR2 ANQGSEA. CDR3 in amino acids: CSVGTSGSNEQFF.

This chain links TRBV7-6 with TRBJ2-5. Germline lookup yields CDR1 SGHVS and CDR2 FNYEAQ. The CDR3 contains 13 residues. CDR3: CASKSGLEETQYF.